Described below is a single T cell receptor beta chain sequence and its context. Germline-derived CDR1 and CDR2 are LNHDA and SQIVND (reference sequence). The length of the CDR3 is 15 residues. Trimming pared 0 bases from V and 4 bases from J, leaving 10 bases between. Enrollment of patients from Seattle took place during active infection, with longitudinal follow-up. This entry belongs to a study of blood T cell repertoires in COVID-19. Study as a whole: Acute-phase and convalescent COVID-19 samples originated in the United States, Italy and Spain. Nucleic acid was either cDNA or gDNA, and it came from T cells, B-cell-depleted T cells, or PBMCs.

The method was immunoSEQ multiplex PCR; TCRdb's version includes in-frame clones alone and lacks a portion of them. The sample lists approximately 440,000 clones, roughly 88% occurring once. Specimen: peripheral blood. This TCR was recovered from a woman aged 50 to 60 with COVID-19, enrolled during active disease. V gene TRBV19 combines with J gene TRBJ1-5; weak D call: TRBD1 (6 bases). The CDR3 spells CASSIEGRGNQPQHF. The CDR3 nucleotides read TGTGCCAGTAGTATAGAAGGGAGGGGGAATCAGCCCCAGCATTTT.